Below are 25 T cell receptor beta chains sequenced from a single sample in a study of T cells in Graves' hyperthyroidism and ophthalmopathy. Amplified TCR beta CDR3 regions derived from RNA transcripts. The TCR CDR3 first-round RT-PCR relied on the HTBI primer set. TCRdb re-analysed the multiplex PCR reads in MiXCR, keeping a single row per CDR3 protein. The sample holds roughly 420,000 distinct CDR3 sequences; around 15% are singletons and the top ten take 5.3%. Input material: blood. Every receptor here comes from a woman between 18 and 30 years old with Graves' hyperthyroidism.

This clonotype was counted ten times or more. The V gene is TRBV11-2, the J gene TRBJ1-2; D gene uncertain. CDR3 length: 14 amino acids. Trimming cost V 3 bases and J 4 bases, with 12 bases left between them. The germline gives CDR1 SGHAT, CDR2 FQNNGV. Written as DNA, the CDR3 is TGTGCCAGCAGCTTCGGGAGTTTTGGCTATGGCTACACCTTC. Its protein is CASSFGSFGYGYTF.

This clonotype showed up many times. The chain uses TRBV7-8 and TRBJ1-5; D is uncertain. CDR3 length: 14 residues. Trimming shortened V by 5 bases and J by 4 bases, and 12 bases separated the two germline ends. Germline loops: CDR1 SGHVS, CDR2 FQNEAQ. CDR3 protein: CASSNRAPNQPQHF. CDR3 in DNA: TGTGCCAGCAGCAACCGGGCCCCAAATCAGCCCCAGCATTTT.

The chain recombines TRBV4-1 with TRBJ2-2; 9 nucleotides line up with TRBD2. This CDR3 is built from 17 residues. V trimming: 1 base; J trimming: 7 bases; junction bases outside the gene matches: 10. Per germline, CDR1 MGHRA and CDR2 YSYEKL. CDR3 DNA: TGCGCCAGCAGCCAAGCCGGCCTAGCGGGGAGGGGCGGGGAGCTGTTTTTT. Protein product: CASSQAGLAGRGGELFF.

This clonotype appeared many times. The chain links TRBV10-1 to TRBJ2-3; a possible D gene is TRBD2 (6 bases). Germline CDR1 is WNHNN and CDR2 is SYGVQD (reference sequence). The V end was cut by 6 bases, the J end by 6 bases, with 13 bases between. The CDR3 is made up of 13 amino acids. The CDR3 loop reads CASSGLGRDTQYF. Here the CDR3 DNA reads TGCGCCAGCAGCGGACTTGGGAGGGATACGCAGTATTTT.

This chain links TRBV30 with TRBJ1-4; a possible D gene is TRBD1 (6 bases). Germline CDR1 GTSNPN, CDR2 SVGIG (reference sequence). Between the trimmed V and J ends, which lost 0 bases and 0 bases, there was a span of 11 bases. This CDR3 has 16 residues. CDR3 in DNA: TGTGCCTGGAGTGTAGGACAGCTTGCAACTAATGAAAAACTGTTTTTT. Translated, it gives CAWSVGQLATNEKLFF.

This clonotype came up a few times. This may stem from a read error, because a much larger clone lies one nucleotide away. The chain recombines TRBV5-1 with TRBJ2-1, with 7 nucleotides matching TRBD1. With the DNA end fitting TRBJ2-7 better, the J assignment may be wrong. The CDR3 has 13 amino acids. CDR1 is SGHRS and CDR2 is YFSETQ in the germline V gene. CDR3 DNA sequence: TGCGCCAGCAGCTCGGGACAGACCGGTGAGCAGTACTTC. Its translation: CASSSGQTGEQYF.

The chain is built from TRBV30 and TRBJ1-2; D is unresolved. V lost 4 bases to trimming and J lost 3 bases, with 15 bases between them. This CDR3 contains 14 residues. Germline V gene sequence: CDR1 GTSNPN, CDR2 SVGIG (reference sequence). Here the CDR3 DNA reads TGTGCCTGGAACCAAGGAAGCGCGGACTATGGCTACACCTTC. It encodes CAWNQGSADYGYTF.

This clonotype was observed a handful of times. The rearrangement joins TRBV28 to TRBJ1-2; no firm D call. Deletions cut 1 base from V and 5 bases from J, with 14 bases between. Germline V CDR1 and CDR2: MDHEN, SYDVKM. The CDR3 is 15 residues long. CDR3 DNA: TGTGCCAGCAGTTTATTGCCCAAGACGGTGTATGGCTACACCTTC. Translated: CASSLLPKTVYGYTF.

This clonotype was counted many times. The chain combines TRBV6-1 with TRBJ1-1; no clear D. The CDR3 is 13 amino acids. The V end lost 6 bases, the J end lost 0 bases, and 8 bases lay between the germline ends. Germline V CDR1 and CDR2: MNHNS, SASEGT. In DNA, the CDR3 is TGTGCCAGCAGCTACAGCGTGAACACTGAAGCTTTCTTT. Translated: CASSYSVNTEAFF.

This clonotype was counted at least ten times. V is TRBV7-9 and J is TRBJ2-5, with 11 bases lining up with TRBD1. V was pared by 0 bases and J by 1 base, with 7 bases of the junction left unmatched. Looked up from germline, CDR1 is SEHNR and CDR2 is FQNEAQ (reference sequence). The CDR3 extends over 18 amino acids. The CDR3 is CASSLADRGPYSQETQYF. The CDR3 DNA reads TGTGCCAGCAGCTTAGCGGACAGGGGGCCCTACAGCCAAGAGACCCAGTACTTC. Full variable domain (outside the CDR3, taken from reference TRBV7-9 and TRBJ2-5): DTGVSQNPRHKITKRGQNVTFRCDPISEHNRLYWYRQTLGQGPEFLTYFQNEAQLEKSRLLSDRFSAERPKGSFSTLEIQRTEQGDSAMYLCASSLADRGPYSQETQYFGPGTRLLVL.

Many counts were recorded for this clonotype. The gene calls are TRBV7-9 and TRBJ2-7; D not certain. Germline CDR1 SEHNR, CDR2 FQNEAQ (reference sequence). This CDR3 region has 14 residues. V lost 2 bases and J 2 bases, leaving 10 bases between the germline ends. CDR3 sequence: CASSLSALTYEQYF. CDR3 DNA: TGTGCCAGCAGCTTATCAGCCCTCACCTACGAGCAGTACTTC.

This clonotype was seen at least ten times. The chain has TRBV28 and TRBJ2-7, with TRBD2 matching over 12 bases. The CDR3 covers 18 residues. V lost 1 base, J lost 2 bases, and 9 bases stayed unmatched. Per the germline V gene, CDR1 is MDHEN and CDR2 is SYDVKM. Written as DNA, the CDR3 is TGTGCCAGCAGTTTATCTCTGACTAGCGGGAGTGTAACCTACGAGCAGTACTTC. Its protein product is CASSLSLTSGSVTYEQYF.

The V and J genes are TRBV25-1 and TRBJ1-2; no definite D call. Germline CDR1 reads MGHDK; CDR2 reads SYGVNS. V lost 6 bases, J lost 6 bases, and 8 bases lay in between. The CDR3 loop spans 11 amino acids. The CDR3 nucleotides are TGTGCCAGCAGCCAGCCGGATGGCTACACCTTC. This codes for CASSQPDGYTF.

In regard to this clonotype: A much larger clone differs from this one at a single base, so this may be a read error. V is TRBV6-2 or TRBV6-3 and J is TRBJ1-4, with unresolved D. CDR1 and CDR2 (germline): MNHEY, SVGEGT. CDR3 length: 16 amino acids. The V and J ends lost 1 base and 9 bases respectively, with 18 bases between them. Written as DNA, the CDR3 is TGTGCCAGCAGTTACTTACAGACAACGATCGATAAAAAACTGTTTTTT. This translates into CASSYLQTTIDKKLFF.

This clonotype turned up a few times. This chain links TRBV30 with TRBJ1-4; TRBD1 aligns across 7 bases. V trimming: 3 bases; J trimming: 11 bases; junction bases outside the gene matches: 15. The CDR3 sequence is 15 residues long. Looked up from germline, CDR1 is GTSNPN and CDR2 is SVGIG (reference sequence). This CDR3 reads CAWSTNRDSDFKLFF. The DNA of the CDR3 is TGTGCCTGGAGCACCAACCGGGACAGCGACTTTAAACTGTTTTTT.

The chain carries TRBV19 and TRBJ2-1, with 9 bases fitting TRBD1. Germline CDR1 and CDR2: LNHDA and SQIVND (reference sequence). This CDR3 is built from 14 residues. V lost 8 bases and J lost 2; bases outside the gene matches: 4. In DNA form, the CDR3 reads TGTGCCAGTTCCAGACAGGGGGCCTACAATGAGCAGTTCTTC. Translation gives CASSRQGAYNEQFF.

The table lists this clonotype with a few counts. Sequence at one end of the junction differs from germline and may be a read error. The chain combines TRBV5-1 with TRBJ2-1; a possible D gene is TRBD2 (6 bases). CDR1 is SGHRS and CDR2 is YFSETQ in the germline V gene. The CDR3 has 12 residues. Written as DNA, the CDR3 is TGCACCAGCAGCTTGGGGGGTAATGAGCAGTTCTTC. Its translation is CTSSLGGNEQFF.

This clonotype appeared a few times. This chain links TRBV7-9 with TRBJ2-7, with D unclear. Looked up from germline, CDR1 is SEHNR and CDR2 is FQNEAQ (reference sequence). The CDR3 loop spans 13 amino acids. V lost 4 bases and J 0 bases, leaving 7 bases between the germline ends. The CDR3 loop reads CASSSQSSYEQYF. CDR3 DNA sequence: TGTGCCAGCAGCTCCCAGTCCTCCTACGAGCAGTACTTC.

Ten or more counts support this clonotype. The chain employs TRBV27 and TRBJ2-5; 7 bases line up with TRBD1. Germline V gene data show CDR1 as MNHEY and CDR2 as SMNVEV (reference sequence). The CDR3 is 14 residues long. V shed 2 bases and J 4 bases; nucleotides not matched to a gene: 4. The CDR3 spells CASSLGQVGETQYF. The DNA of the CDR3 is TGTGCCAGCAGTTTAGGACAGGTTGGAGAGACCCAGTACTTC.

This clonotype was counted ten times or more. The CDR3 here is CASSGQEGQPQHF. CDR3 in DNA: TGTGCCAGCAGTGGACAGGAAGGGCAGCCCCAGCATTTT. This sequence joins TRBV2 and TRBJ1-5; tentatively, D is TRBD1 (6 bases). V was clipped by 4 bases and J by 7 bases, with 11 bases between them. The CDR3 extends over 13 amino acids. Germline CDR1 reads SNHLY; CDR2 reads FYNNEI.

This clonotype was recorded at least ten times. This chain connects TRBV12-3 or TRBV12-4 to TRBJ1-2; 9 bases line up with TRBD1. Germline trimming cut 7 bases from V and 7 bases from J; bases unmatched to any gene: 4. The CDR3 covers 12 residues. The CDR3 region is CASTPTGGGYTF. The CDR3, as DNA: TGTGCCAGCACCCCGACAGGGGGTGGCTACACCTTC.

The CDR3 nucleotides are TGTGCCAGCACCCGACTAGCGGGACATCGAATAGAGACCCAGTACTTC. Translating it yields CASTRLAGHRIETQYF. The chain combines TRBV28 with TRBJ2-5; 11 bases are a match to TRBD2. V lost 7 bases and J lost 4; bases outside the gene matches: 11. CDR3 size: 16 residues. CDR1 MDHEN and CDR2 SYDVKM come from the germline V gene.

This clonotype occurred many times. The chain employs TRBV27 and TRBJ2-1; TRBD1 matches at 9 bases. V was pared by 8 bases and J by 3 bases, with 5 bases of the junction left unmatched. This CDR3 is 14 amino acids long. Germline assignment: CDR1 MNHEY and CDR2 SMNVEV (reference sequence). The CDR3 is CASGRQGVYNEQFF. CDR3 sequence (DNA): TGTGCCAGCGGACGACAGGGGGTCTACAATGAGCAGTTCTTC.

This clonotype occurred many times. The chain couples TRBV20-1 to TRBJ2-1, with D maybe TRBD2 (6 bases). The germline V gene encodes CDR1 DFQATT and CDR2 SNEGSKA (reference sequence). Trimming cost V 1 base and J 3 bases, with 16 bases left between them. The CDR3 contains 16 residues. CDR3 sequence (DNA): TGCAGTGCTAGAGGTTCGGGACTGGGGATCTACAATGAGCAGTTCTTC. Protein product: CSARGSGLGIYNEQFF.

This clonotype was counted a few times. The V call is TRBV28, the J call TRBJ1-6; D not resolved. This CDR3 spans 12 amino acids. V was cut by 5 bases and J by 8 bases, with 7 bases left in between. The germline CDR1 and CDR2 sequences are MDHEN and SYDVKM. The CDR3 sequence is CASSPVYSPLHF. DNA of the CDR3: TGTGCCAGCAGTCCGGTCTATTCACCCCTCCACTTT.